This passage covers 14 T cell receptor beta chains from one sample sequenced in a study of read filtering for tumor transcriptome and immune sequencing. This library used roughly 400 ng RNA and molecular barcoded adaptors spanning alpha/delta and beta/gamma chains. MiXCR, run by TCRdb on the reads, gives a single entry per CDR3 protein. The sample carries 50,000 or so distinct CDR3 sequences, roughly 12% recorded once. The sample was a population of CD138-negative cells sorted from bone marrow. Source of these receptors: a donor at least 40 years old with multiple myeloma.

This clonotype appeared many times. The gene calls are TRBV12-3 or TRBV12-4 and TRBJ2-2; D unresolved. Trimming took 6 bases from V and 3 from J, leaving 11 bases between them. The CDR3 contains 14 residues. The CDR3 loop reads CASRGVTDTGELFF. CDR3 in DNA: TGTGCCAGCAGGGGTGTAACTGACACCGGGGAGCTGTTTTTT.

This clonotype has ten or more counts. The chain couples TRBV19 to TRBJ2-7, with TRBD2 identical over 8 bases. Germline assignment: CDR1 LNHDA and CDR2 SQIVND (reference sequence). CDR3 length equals 15 residues. Unmatched junction bases numbered 5, after V lost 3 bases and J lost 1 base. CDR3 bases: TGTGCCAGTAGTATCAGTAGCGGGGCGTCCTACGAGCAGTACTTC. Protein sequence: CASSISSGASYEQYF.

Many counts were recorded for this clonotype. This rearrangement joins TRBV20-1 to TRBJ2-7, with 8 bases fitting TRBD2. V lost 3 bases and J lost 6; bases outside the gene matches: 13. This CDR3 has 15 residues. CDR1 and CDR2 (germline): DFQATT, SNEGSKA (reference sequence). This chain's CDR3 is CSASRDSGISSEQYF. The CDR3 nucleotides are TGCAGTGCTAGTAGGGATAGCGGGATATCATCCGAGCAGTACTTC.

The table lists this clonotype with many counts. The chain has TRBV7-9 and TRBJ2-2; TRBD1 agrees at 11 bases. Unmatched junction bases numbered 4, after V lost 3 bases and J lost 4 bases. The length of the CDR3 is 16 residues. Germline V gene data show CDR1 as SEHNR and CDR2 as FQNEAQ (reference sequence). CDR3 DNA: TGTGCCAGCAGCTTGGGACAGGGGGTCTTCACCGGGGAGCTGTTTTTT. Protein: CASSLGQGVFTGELFF. The entire variable domain, with the rest obtained from reference TRBV7-9 and TRBJ2-2, is as follows: DTGVSQNPRHKITKRGQNVTFRCDPISEHNRLYWYRQTLGQGPEFLTYFQNEAQLEKSRLLSDRFSAERPKGSFSTLEIQRTEQGDSAMYLCASSLGQGVFTGELFFGEGSRLTVL.

About this clonotype itself: Sequence at one end of the junction differs from germline and may be a read error. The chain couples TRBV4-1 to TRBJ2-1; D uncertain. Germline V gene sequence: CDR1 MGHRA, CDR2 YSYEKL. The length of the CDR3 is 12 residues. The CDR3 spells CTSSQLNNEQSF. As DNA, the CDR3 is TGCACCAGCAGCCAATTGAACAATGAGCAGTCCTTC.

This clonotype was found many times. The genes are TRBV7-8 and TRBJ2-7; 9 bases are a match to TRBD1. Germline values: CDR1 SGHVS, CDR2 FQNEAQ. The CDR3 length is 13 residues. V shed 5 bases, J shed 4 bases, and the junction held 3 bases outside the gene matches. The CDR3 sequence: CASSRDRVYEQYF. DNA for the CDR3: TGTGCCAGCAGCCGGGACAGGGTTTACGAGCAGTACTTC.

This clonotype has more than one count but fewer than ten. V gene TRBV7-9 combines with J gene TRBJ2-6; a possible D gene is TRBD2 (6 bases). V was cut by 5 bases and J by 9 bases, with 8 bases left in between. CDR1 and CDR2 from the germline V gene are SEHNR and FQNEAQ (reference sequence). This CDR3 contains 12 residues. As DNA, the CDR3 is TGTGCCAGCAGCCCGCGGGGCAACGTCCTGACTTTC. The encoded protein is CASSPRGNVLTF.

This clonotype rates as medium-sized. As DNA, the CDR3 is TGCGCCAGCAGCCGGGACCCCCGACTAGATTTCTACAATGAGCAGTTCTTC. Translation gives CASSRDPRLDFYNEQFF. The J gene is TRBJ2-1, the V gene TRBV4-3; possible D gene TRBD2, 6 bases. The CDR3 loop spans 17 amino acids. Per germline, CDR1 LGHNA and CDR2 YSLEER. Trimming shortened V by 4 bases and J by 3 bases, and 19 bases separated the two germline ends.

Details on this clonotype: This is likely an artifact of a read error, given a far larger clone one base away. The rearrangement joins TRBV7-3 to TRBJ2-1; 14 bases fit TRBD2. This CDR3 contains 16 residues. Unmatched junction bases numbered 6, after V lost 4 bases and J lost 7 bases. CDR1 and CDR2 from the germline V gene are SGHTA and FQGTGA. The DNA for the CDR3 is TGTGCCAGCAGCTCATTTGGGACTAGCGGGAGTAATGAGCAGTTCTTC. This translates into CASSSFGTSGSNEQFF.

This clonotype was recorded at least ten times. The rearrangement links TRBV30 to TRBJ2-3; 14 bases map to TRBD2. Per the germline V gene, CDR1 is GTSNPN and CDR2 is SVGIG (reference sequence). The CDR3 length is 16 residues. Losses at the gene ends were 8 bases for V and 3 bases for J; bases not matched to a gene: 10. The DNA for the CDR3 is TGTGCCGGAGGACTAGCGGGAGGCGCCAGGACAGATACGCAGTATTTT. Translating it yields CAGGLAGGARTDTQYF.

This clonotype was seen ten or more times. The chain has TRBV7-8 and TRBJ1-5; TRBD1 is a possible D gene (5 bases). Trimming pared 1 base from V and 5 bases from J, leaving 15 bases between. CDR1 and CDR2 from the germline V gene are SGHVS and FQNEAQ. This CDR3 is built from 16 residues. The chain's CDR3 is CASSLEPGRNDQPQHF. CDR3 in DNA: TGTGCCAGCAGCTTAGAACCAGGGAGGAACGATCAGCCCCAGCATTTT. The entire variable domain, with the rest obtained from reference TRBV7-8 and TRBJ1-5, is as follows: GAGVSQSPRYKVAKRGQDVALRCDPISGHVSLFWYQQALGQGPEFLTYFQNEAQLDKSGLPSDRFFAERPEGSVSTLKIQRTQQEDSAVYLCASSLEPGRNDQPQHFGDGTRLSIL.

As regards this clonotype: Just one base apart from a much larger clone, this may be a read error. The V and J genes are TRBV5-4 and TRBJ2-3; possibly TRBD2 for D (6 bases). The CDR3 contains 13 residues. In germline, CDR1 is SGHNT, CDR2 YYREEE (reference sequence). With 7 bases removed from V and 6 bases from J, the gap between germline ends came to 15 bases. CDR3 bases: TGTGCCAGCGGCCTGCCTAGCGCGGATACGCAGTATTTT. As protein: CASGLPSADTQYF.

In this sample, this clonotype turned up a few times. This chain connects TRBV4-2 to TRBJ2-5, with 7 bases identical to TRBD2. V gave up 0 bases and J gave up 0 bases; unmatched junction bases: 4. CDR3 size: 16 residues. Germline V CDR1 and CDR2: LGHNA, YNFKEQ. The CDR3 DNA reads TGTGCCAGCAGCCAAGACCCAGCGGGGTACCAAGAGACCCAGTACTTC. It specifies CASSQDPAGYQETQYF.

This clonotype was counted many times. The CDR3 region is CASSLRTVSNQPQHF. The DNA of the CDR3 is TGTGCCAGCAGCCTACGGACGGTTAGCAATCAGCCCCAGCATTTT. V gene TRBV13 combines with J gene TRBJ1-5; no clear D gene. The CDR3 is 15 amino acids. Germline V gene lookup returns CDR1 PRHDT and CDR2 FYEKMQ (reference sequence). Trimming removed 5 bases from V and 0 bases from J, with 11 bases in between.